The present TCR beta chain was sequenced within a study of T-cell memory formation after mild COVID-19. Regarding the study as a whole: Among clones peaking at day 37 in the second wave, SARS-CoV-2 specificity remained unconfirmed. A second wave expanding day 15 to 37 was CD4+-biased; contracting clones were balanced. The study found contracting CD4+ clones mainly in CM and EM and contracting CD8+ clones in EMRA.

TCRdb re-called the 5' RACE reads with MiXCR, one entry per CDR3 protein. The table lists fewer than 650,000 distinct CDR3 sequences, 17% of them singletons. On this clonotype: Antigen unknown.

The CDR3 has 14 amino acids. V lost 5 bases and J lost 5, with 15 bases in between. The specimen was PBMCs or a T cell subset sorted from them (not recorded which). This clonotype was sampled from an adult woman who had mild COVID-19 (a few samples of this study predate the infection). Cell type and time point are not known. J is TRBJ1-1 and V is TRBV12-3 or TRBV12-4; D perhaps matches TRBD1 (5 bases). The CDR3 nucleotides read TGTGCCAGCAGTCCGACAGCGATGGGGACTGAAGCTTTCTTT. Encoded protein: CASSPTAMGTEAFF.